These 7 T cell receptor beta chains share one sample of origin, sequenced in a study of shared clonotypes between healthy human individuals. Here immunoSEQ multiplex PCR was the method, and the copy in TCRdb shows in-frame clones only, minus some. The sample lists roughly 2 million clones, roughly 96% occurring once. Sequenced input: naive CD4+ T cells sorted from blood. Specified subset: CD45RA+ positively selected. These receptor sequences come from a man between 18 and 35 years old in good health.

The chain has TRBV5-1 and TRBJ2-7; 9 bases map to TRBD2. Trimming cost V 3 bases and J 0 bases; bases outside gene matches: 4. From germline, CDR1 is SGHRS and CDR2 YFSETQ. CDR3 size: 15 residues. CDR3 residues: CASSSLAGVSYEQYF. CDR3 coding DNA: TGCGCCAGCAGCTCTTTAGCGGGAGTCTCCTACGAGCAGTACTTC.

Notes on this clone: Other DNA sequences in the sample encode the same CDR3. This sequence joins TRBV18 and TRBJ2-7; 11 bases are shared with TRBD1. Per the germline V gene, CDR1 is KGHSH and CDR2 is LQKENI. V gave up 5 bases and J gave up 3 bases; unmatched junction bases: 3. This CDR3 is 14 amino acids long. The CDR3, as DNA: TGTGCCAGCTCAGCCGGGACAGGGGGCTACGAGCAGTACTTC. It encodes CASSAGTGGYEQYF.

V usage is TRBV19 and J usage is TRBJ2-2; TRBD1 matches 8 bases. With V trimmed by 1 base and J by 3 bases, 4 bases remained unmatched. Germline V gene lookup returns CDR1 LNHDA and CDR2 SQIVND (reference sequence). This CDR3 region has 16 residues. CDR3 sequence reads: CASSIVGQGYTGELFF. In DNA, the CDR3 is TGTGCCAGTAGTATAGTTGGACAGGGATACACCGGGGAGCTGTTTTTT.

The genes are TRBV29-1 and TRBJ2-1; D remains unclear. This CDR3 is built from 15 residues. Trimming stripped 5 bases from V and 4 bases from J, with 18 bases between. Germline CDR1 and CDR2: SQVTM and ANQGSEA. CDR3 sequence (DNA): TGCAGCGTTCTCTCCGGTGGCCTCCTTTACAATGAGCAGTTCTTC. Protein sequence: CSVLSGGLLYNEQFF.

CDR3 in amino acids: CASSLDRFWPQHF. The DNA for the CDR3 is TGTGCCAGCAGCTTAGACAGGTTTTGGCCCCAGCATTTT. The chain links TRBV7-2 to TRBJ1-5, with D possibly being TRBD1 (5 bases). V lost 1 base, J lost 9 bases, and 10 bases lay in between. Germline V CDR1 and CDR2: SGHTA, FQGNSA. The CDR3 runs 13 residues.

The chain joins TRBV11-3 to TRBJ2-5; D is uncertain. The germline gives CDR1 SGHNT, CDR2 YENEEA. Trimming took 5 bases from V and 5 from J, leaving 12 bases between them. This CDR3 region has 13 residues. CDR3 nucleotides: TGTGCCAGCAGCGAAGGACCGTGGGAGACCCAGTACTTC. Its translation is CASSEGPWETQYF.

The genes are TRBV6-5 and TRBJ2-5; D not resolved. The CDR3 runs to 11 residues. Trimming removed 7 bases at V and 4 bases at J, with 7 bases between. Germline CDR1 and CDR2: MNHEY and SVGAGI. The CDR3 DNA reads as TGTGCCAGCACCCACCCAGAGACCCAGTACTTC. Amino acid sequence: CASTHPETQYF.